Below are 32 T cell receptor beta chains sequenced from a single sample in a study of graft-versus-host responses after intestinal transplantation. TCRdb keeps only in-frame clones here, not all; method: immunoSEQ multiplex PCR. The table has 95,000 to 100,000 clones, roughly 88% seen once. This specimen consisted of PBMCs, obtained 255 days after intestinal transplant. The source of these receptors is a human patient who received an intestinal transplant, so some T cells may come from the graft donor.

The chain employs TRBV7-6 and TRBJ2-1, with D perhaps being TRBD1 or TRBD2 (5 bases each). The CDR3 loop spans 18 amino acids. Trimming pared 3 bases from V and 0 bases from J, leaving 18 bases between. The V gene's germline CDR1 is SGHVS and CDR2 FNYEAQ. CDR3 nucleotides: TGTGCCAGCAGCTTCAGGGTAAGGGGACCCAGCTCCTACAATGAGCAGTTCTTC. This sequence encodes CASSFRVRGPSSYNEQFF.

The rearrangement joins TRBV6-5 to TRBJ2-3; TRBD2 matches 9 bases. Per the germline V gene, CDR1 is MNHEY and CDR2 is SVGAGI. V shed 4 bases, J shed 4 bases, and the junction held 6 bases outside the gene matches. The length of the CDR3 is 15 residues. The CDR3 nucleotides read TGTGCCAGCAGTTCTGCGGGGGGGGGTCCAGATACGCAGTATTTT. Protein sequence: CASSSAGGGPDTQYF.

The rearrangement links TRBV27 to TRBJ2-7; 8 bases map to TRBD2. CDR3 length equals 13 residues. After removal of 5 bases from V and 4 bases from J, the junction contained 4 bases not matched to a gene. Germline V gene lookup returns CDR1 MNHEY and CDR2 SMNVEV (reference sequence). For the CDR3, the DNA is TGTGCCAGCAGTCCAGCTAGCGGGTACGAGCAGTACTTC. It specifies CASSPASGYEQYF.

The sample holds a few counts of this clone. CDR3 region: CASRDPGTESSPLHF. The CDR3 DNA reads TGTGCCAGCAGGGACCCCGGGACAGAGAGTTCACCCCTCCACTTT. This chain connects TRBV6-1 to TRBJ1-6; 7 bases agree with TRBD1. Germline CDR1 MNHNS, CDR2 SASEGT. This CDR3 region has 15 residues. Trimming removed 6 bases from V and 9 bases from J; junction bases left unmatched: 11.

The chain combines TRBV13 with TRBJ2-7; TRBD1 agrees at 10 bases. Germline V gene lookup returns CDR1 PRHDT and CDR2 FYEKMQ (reference sequence). V gave up 0 bases and J gave up 2 bases; unmatched junction bases: 4. The CDR3 has 16 amino acids. In DNA, the CDR3 is TGTGCCAGCAGCTTAGGATCCGGACAGGGGGCCTACGAGCAGTACTTC. Translation gives CASSLGSGQGAYEQYF.

This chain joins TRBV2 and TRBJ2-7, with D perhaps matching TRBD1 or TRBD2 (5 bases each). Trimming cost V 6 bases and J 4 bases, with 19 bases left between them. The CDR3 covers 15 residues. Germline CDR1 reads SNHLY; CDR2 reads FYNNEI. The CDR3 reads CASRMGPETGYEQYF. In DNA form, the CDR3 reads TGTGCCAGCAGGATGGGGCCCGAGACGGGATACGAGCAGTACTTC.

The chain is built from TRBV4-1 and TRBJ1-2, with TRBD1 matching 7 bases. The CDR3 is 15 amino acids. V lost 4 bases and J lost 4; bases outside the gene matches: 9. Germline V gene data show CDR1 as MGHRA and CDR2 as YSYEKL. CDR3 coding DNA: TGCGCCAGCAGCCCCCCGACAGGGCCCGCCTATGGCTACACCTTC. It is translated as CASSPPTGPAYGYTF.

The gene calls are TRBV2 and TRBJ1-2; weak D call: TRBD1 (6 bases). CDR1 is SNHLY and CDR2 is FYNNEI in the germline V gene. The V end was cut by 3 bases, the J end by 0 bases, with 11 bases between. The CDR3 is 15 amino acids. The chain's CDR3 is CASSEGGGANYGYTF. DNA for the CDR3: TGTGCCAGCAGTGAGGGAGGGGGAGCTAACTATGGCTACACCTTC.

J is TRBJ2-1 and V is TRBV6-5; tentative D call: TRBD1 (6 bases). Germline CDR1 MNHEY, CDR2 SVGAGI. This CDR3 contains 16 residues. Trimming cost V 0 bases and J 6 bases, with 15 bases left between them. CDR3 sequence (DNA): TGTGCCAGCAGTTACTCCACAGGGACCCCCCCCAATGAGCAGTTCTTC. Translating it yields CASSYSTGTPPNEQFF.

The chain links TRBV6-1 to TRBJ1-6, with TRBD1 matching over 7 bases. Per germline, CDR1 MNHNS and CDR2 SASEGT. This CDR3 is 13 amino acids long. V was clipped by 5 bases and J by 19 bases; unmatched bases: 14. The CDR3 sequence: CASSFRWDSDTHF. In DNA, the CDR3 is TGTGCCAGCAGTTTCCGATGGGACAGCGATACTCACTTT.

This clone was picked up one time. In nucleotides, the CDR3 is TGTGCCAGCAGTTCCCGGACTCTCTTGGGGGAAGCTTTCTTT. Its translation: CASSSRTLLGEAFF. J is TRBJ1-1 and V is TRBV28; D uncertain. The CDR3 spans 14 residues. Trimming took 4 bases from V and 8 from J, leaving 17 bases between them. Germline V CDR1 and CDR2: MDHEN, SYDVKM.

This chain uses TRBV15 with TRBJ1-5; no reliable D call. Germline-derived CDR1 and CDR2 are LNHNV and YYDKDF (reference sequence). V gave up 0 bases and J gave up 6 bases, with 6 bases separating them. The CDR3 totals 13 residues. The CDR3: CATSREGIQPQHF. The CDR3 DNA sequence: TGTGCCACCAGCAGAGAGGGGATTCAGCCCCAGCATTTT. Drawing the rest from reference TRBV15 and TRBJ1-5, the complete variable domain is DAMVIQNPRYQVTQFGKPVTLSCSQTLNHNVMYWYQQKSSQAPKLLFHYYDKDFNNEADTPDNFQSRRPNTSFCFLDIRSPGLGDTAMYLCATSREGIQPQHFGDGTRLSIL.

V usage is TRBV7-9 and J usage is TRBJ2-3, with 8 positions matching TRBD2. CDR3 length: 14 residues. CDR1 is SEHNR, CDR2 FQNEAQ, per germline (reference sequence). The V segment lost 4 bases and the J segment 0 bases; nucleotides outside the gene matches: 0. CDR3 nucleotides: TGTGCCAGCAGCTCTAGCGGGAGCACAGATACGCAGTATTTT. This codes for CASSSSGSTDTQYF. Variable domain in full (rest from reference TRBV7-9 and TRBJ2-3): DTGVSQNPRHKITKRGQNVTFRCDPISEHNRLYWYRQTLGQGPEFLTYFQNEAQLEKSRLLSDRFSAERPKGSFSTLEIQRTEQGDSAMYLCASSSSGSTDTQYFGPGTRLTVL.

This chain joins TRBV19 and TRBJ1-2; D call uncertain. The germline gives CDR1 LNHDA, CDR2 SQIVND (reference sequence). The CDR3 is 13 residues long. V was clipped by 6 bases and J by 6 bases, with 14 bases between them. CDR3 sequence reads: CASSPRTTHGYTF. The CDR3 bases are TGTGCCAGTAGCCCCCGAACTACCCATGGCTACACCTTC.

This chain joins TRBV12-1 and TRBJ1-6. TRBV12-1 is reported as a pseudogene. This CDR3 is built from 15 residues. The CDR3 loop reads CAPSDIGASDSPLHF. CDR3 in DNA: TGTGCCCCAAGCGATATCGGGGCGTCGGATTCACCCCTCCACTTT.

The rearrangement uses TRBV29-1 and TRBJ2-7, with 9 positions matching TRBD1. CDR1 and CDR2 from the germline V gene are SQVTM and ANQGSEA. V dropped 1 base and J dropped 1; count of bases not matched to a gene: 5. CDR3 length equals 15 residues. CDR3: CSVEVWDRVSYEQYF. In DNA, the CDR3 is TGCAGCGTTGAAGTTTGGGACAGGGTATCCTACGAGCAGTACTTC.

The rearrangement uses TRBV5-1 and TRBJ1-5; D is uncertain. V was trimmed by 0 bases and J by 0 bases, leaving 7 bases between them. The germline gives CDR1 SGHRS, CDR2 YFSETQ. The CDR3 runs 15 residues. The CDR3 spells CASSLGLSSNQPQHF. CDR3 sequence (DNA): TGCGCCAGCAGCTTGGGCCTCAGTAGCAATCAGCCCCAGCATTTT. Using reference TRBV5-1 and TRBJ1-5 for the parts outside the CDR3, the full variable domain is KAGVTQTPRYLIKTRGQQVTLSCSPISGHRSVSWYQQTPGQGLQFLFEYFSETQRNKGNFPGRFSGRQFSNSRSEMNVSTLELGDSALYLCASSLGLSSNQPQHFGDGTRLSIL.

This chain links TRBV7-6 with TRBJ2-5, with D unresolved. Per the germline V gene, CDR1 is SGHVS and CDR2 is FNYEAQ. With 5 bases removed from V and 7 bases from J, the gap between germline ends came to 17 bases. This CDR3 has 14 amino acids. The CDR3 sequence: CASSPRAPSGTQYF. The DNA of the CDR3 is TGTGCCAGCAGCCCCCGGGCCCCTTCGGGGACCCAGTACTTC.

The chain uses TRBV27 and TRBJ2-2, with a possible D match to TRBD2 (5 bases). Germline lookup yields CDR1 MNHEY and CDR2 SMNVEV (reference sequence). The V end was cut by 1 base, the J end by 7 bases, with 7 bases between. The CDR3 is made up of 13 amino acids. The chain's CDR3 is CASSLYRGGELFF. DNA for the CDR3: TGTGCCAGCAGTTTATACCGGGGCGGGGAGCTGTTTTTT.

The chain uses TRBV27 and TRBJ1-1, with a tentative D call TRBD1 (6 bases). The germline V gene has CDR1 MNHEY and CDR2 SMNVEV (reference sequence). The germline V and J ends were trimmed by 2 bases and 11 bases, with 15 bases remaining between them. The length of the CDR3 is 13 residues. DNA of the CDR3: TGTGCCAGCAGTTTAGTCCCAGGGGCGGGCGCTTTCTTT. The encoded protein is CASSLVPGAGAFF.

The rearrangement links TRBV29-1 to TRBJ2-5; 8 nucleotides agree with TRBD1. This CDR3 has 12 residues. CDR1 is SQVTM and CDR2 is ANQGSEA in the germline V gene. The trim removed 7 bases at V and 5 bases at J, leaving 6 bases unmatched. The CDR3 protein is CSASQGGETQYF. CDR3 sequence (DNA): TGCAGCGCTTCACAGGGGGGCGAGACCCAGTACTTC.

The genes are TRBV7-9 and TRBJ1-2; D is undetermined. The CDR3 has 13 amino acids. Per the germline V gene, CDR1 is SEHNR and CDR2 is FQNEAQ (reference sequence). The V gene lost 9 bases and the J gene lost 4 bases, with 15 bases spanning the gap. The CDR3 sequence is CASHPQDFYGYTF. CDR3 in DNA: TGTGCCAGTCACCCCCAGGATTTCTATGGCTACACCTTC.

The chain carries TRBV4-2 and TRBJ2-3; TRBD2 might be the D (5 bases). Between the trimmed V and J ends, which lost 4 bases and 6 bases, there was a span of 11 bases. The CDR3 extends over 13 amino acids. Germline CDR1 reads LGHNA; CDR2 reads YNFKEQ. CDR3 sequence reads: CASSPREWDTQYF. The CDR3 bases are TGTGCCAGCAGCCCCCGGGAATGGGATACGCAGTATTTT.

This clone was seen once. The V and J genes are TRBV28 and TRBJ2-7, with D unclear. The CDR3 runs to 14 residues. The V end was cut by 5 bases, the J end by 2 bases, with 13 bases between. Germline values: CDR1 MDHEN, CDR2 SYDVKM. In DNA, the CDR3 is TGTGCCAGCAGTCCTACGGGTCTGACCTACGAGCAGTACTTC. Protein product: CASSPTGLTYEQYF.

The chain has TRBV28 and TRBJ1-5, with D hard to call. Germline V CDR1 and CDR2: MDHEN, SYDVKM. The CDR3 consists of 13 residues. The V gene lost 4 bases and the J gene lost 7 bases, with 11 bases spanning the gap. The CDR3, as DNA: TGTGCCAGCAGTTACCACGGACTGCAGCCCCAGCATTTT. Translating gives CASSYHGLQPQHF.

The rearrangement links TRBV4-3 to TRBJ2-2; perhaps D is TRBD1 or TRBD2 (6 bases each). The CDR3 loop spans 17 amino acids. The V end was cut by 0 bases, the J end by 4 bases, with 15 bases between. Germline V CDR1 and CDR2: LGHNA, YSLEER. The CDR3 DNA follows: TGCGCCAGCAGCCAAGATGGGGGCACGGAGGGCACCGGGGAGCTGTTTTTT. Amino acid sequence: CASSQDGGTEGTGELFF.

This clone occurred many times. One end of the junction varies from germline; a read error may be responsible. This sequence joins TRBV6-1 and TRBJ1-4; D is uncertain. Germline V gene sequence: CDR1 MNHNS, CDR2 SASEGT. The CDR3 loop spans 13 amino acids. This chain's CDR3 is CATSRGGNEKLFF. CDR3 sequence (DNA): TGTGCCACCAGTCGAGGAGGTAATGAAAAACTGTTTTTT.

The genes are TRBV18 and TRBJ2-1, with 7 bases aligning to TRBD1. Trimming removed 5 bases from V and 9 bases from J; junction bases left unmatched: 10. Per the germline V gene, CDR1 is KGHSH and CDR2 is LQKENI. The CDR3 spans 14 residues. The CDR3 bases are TGTGCCAGCTCAGGTATACAGGGGTTCGGTGAGCAGTTCTTC. Its translation is CASSGIQGFGEQFF.

The rearrangement links TRBV9 to TRBJ2-3, with TRBD2 identical over 7 bases. Unmatched junction bases numbered 6, after V lost 2 bases and J lost 3 bases. The CDR3 runs 15 residues. CDR1 is SGDLS, CDR2 YYNGEE, per germline. CDR3 protein: CASSVSGGGTDTQYF. CDR3 in DNA: TGTGCCAGCAGCGTTTCTGGGGGAGGGACAGATACGCAGTATTTT.

The J gene is TRBJ2-2, the V gene TRBV15, with D perhaps matching TRBD1 (6 bases). With 3 bases removed from V and 1 base from J, the gap between germline ends came to 18 bases. The length of the CDR3 is 18 residues. CDR1 is LNHNV and CDR2 is YYDKDF in the germline V gene (reference sequence). The CDR3 DNA reads as TGTGCCACCAGCAGGGGGGTGTTGGCAGGGGAGAACACCGGGGAGCTGTTTTTT. It specifies CATSRGVLAGENTGELFF.

Comments on this clone: One end of the junction is discordant with germline, which a read error may explain. The rearrangement uses TRBV7-7 and TRBJ1-1; D remains ambiguous. Germline V gene sequence: CDR1 SSHAT, CDR2 FNYEAQ (reference sequence). The CDR3 runs 14 residues. The CDR3 sequence: CASSFNSKVPEAFF. The CDR3 DNA is TGTGCTAGCAGCTTCAATTCTAAGGTCCCTGAAGCTTTCTTT.

CDR3 bases: TGTGCCAGCAGCTGCTCAAGGGAGCAGTACGTC. Translated: CASSCSREQYV. The chain recombines TRBV5-4 with TRBJ2-7; no clear D. The CDR3 loop spans 11 amino acids. Trimming removed 3 bases at V and 7 bases at J, with 8 bases between. The germline CDR1 and CDR2 sequences are SGHNT and YYREEE (reference sequence).